These 10 T cell receptor beta chains share one sample of origin, sequenced in a study of blood T cell repertoires in COVID-19. Only in-frame clones appear in the TCRdb table, and some are missing; sequencing was by immunoSEQ multiplex PCR. The sample contains roughly 200,000 clones, 75% to 80% of which appear only once. Sequences were obtained from peripheral blood. The source of these receptors is a woman aged 50 to 65 with active or convalescent COVID-19.

This chain joins TRBV5-4 and TRBJ1-4; no clear D gene. The V gene lost 5 bases and the J gene lost 5 bases, with 10 bases spanning the gap. Germline lookup yields CDR1 SGHNT and CDR2 YYREEE (reference sequence). The CDR3 covers 13 residues. The CDR3 loop is CASSYSPNEKLFF. For the CDR3, the DNA is TGTGCCAGCAGTTATAGTCCCAATGAAAAACTGTTTTTT.

The count of this clone is one. The chain is built from TRBV29-1 and TRBJ2-1, with 9 bases lining up with TRBD2. Trimming at V came to 2 bases and at J to 5 bases, leaving 4 bases not matched to a gene. CDR3 length: 14 residues. The germline V gene encodes CDR1 SQVTM and CDR2 ANQGSEA. CDR3 DNA sequence: TGCAGCGTTGAAATTAGCGGGAGAAACAATGAGCAGTTCTTC. The encoded protein is CSVEISGRNNEQFF.

J is TRBJ1-2 and V is TRBV28; possibly TRBD1 for D (6 bases). V was clipped by 7 bases and J by 0 bases, with 21 bases between them. The CDR3 length is 17 residues. Per the germline V gene, CDR1 is MDHEN and CDR2 is SYDVKM. CDR3 DNA sequence: TGTGCCAGCACCACGATAGGGACACCTCAAGCTAACTATGGCTACACCTTC. Its protein is CASTTIGTPQANYGYTF.

This chain joins TRBV19 and TRBJ1-1, with TRBD1 identical over 10 bases. Germline lookup yields CDR1 LNHDA and CDR2 SQIVND (reference sequence). Germline trimming cut 5 bases from V and 1 base from J; bases unmatched to any gene: 4. CDR3 length: 15 residues. The CDR3 sequence is CASSERTGGNTEAFF. DNA for the CDR3: TGTGCCAGTAGTGAGAGGACAGGGGGGAACACTGAAGCTTTCTTT.

The chain employs TRBV6-2 or TRBV6-3 and TRBJ2-5; possible D gene TRBD1, 6 bases. V lost 6 bases to trimming and J lost 2 bases, with 10 bases between them. The CDR3 is 13 residues long. Germline V gene data show CDR1 as MNHEY and CDR2 as SVGEGT. The CDR3 is CASSRGPQETQYF. CDR3 nucleotide sequence: TGTGCCAGCAGCAGGGGTCCTCAAGAGACCCAGTACTTC.

This clone was recorded many times. The chain recombines TRBV19 with TRBJ2-7, with D maybe TRBD1 (5 bases). The CDR3 is 13 residues long. The ends were cut back, 3 bases at V and 3 bases at J, with 9 bases in the middle. Germline CDR1 reads LNHDA; CDR2 reads SQIVND (reference sequence). The CDR3 reads CASSIGRVYEQYF. In DNA form, the CDR3 reads TGTGCCAGTAGTATCGGCAGGGTCTACGAGCAGTACTTC.

The chain uses TRBV19 and TRBJ1-1; D call uncertain. CDR1 and CDR2 (germline): LNHDA, SQIVND (reference sequence). The CDR3 contains 14 residues. Trimming cost V 7 bases and J 0 bases, with 12 bases left between them. Written as DNA, the CDR3 is TGTGCCAGTACCCCCCGTACAATGAACACTGAAGCTTTCTTT. Translation gives CASTPRTMNTEAFF.

This chain connects TRBV30 to TRBJ1-4, with 10 bases aligning to TRBD1. This CDR3 spans 15 amino acids. The V and J ends lost 5 bases and 7 bases, in that order; junction bases with no gene match: 10. Germline V gives CDR1 GTSNPN, CDR2 SVGIG (reference sequence). The CDR3 DNA is TGTGCCTGGGGGACAGGGGCGAGTCGGAGTGAAAAACTGTTTTTT. It is translated as CAWGTGASRSEKLFF.

The chain is built from TRBV5-4 and TRBJ2-3; the match to TRBD2 covers 10 bases. This CDR3 comprises 15 residues. Germline V gene sequence: CDR1 SGHNT, CDR2 YYREEE (reference sequence). J lost 7 bases, V lost 6 bases, and 11 bases had no gene match. The CDR3 loop reads CASTPESGGANTQYF. The CDR3 bases are TGTGCCAGCACCCCCGAAAGCGGGGGGGCGAATACGCAGTATTTT. Full variable domain (rest looked up from reference TRBV5-4 and TRBJ2-3): ETGVTQSPTHLIKTRGQQVTLRCSSQSGHNTVSWYQQALGQGPQFIFQYYREEENGRGNFPPRFSGLQFPNYSSELNVNALELDDSALYLCASTPESGGANTQYFGPGTRLTVL.

The chain is built from TRBV7-9 and TRBJ1-5, with 9 bases lining up with TRBD1. The CDR3 covers 15 residues. The germline CDR1 and CDR2 sequences are SEHNR and FQNEAQ (reference sequence). J gave up 5 bases and V 4 bases, and 6 bases lay outside the gene matches. The DNA of the CDR3 is TGTGCCAGCAGCTCCGGGACAGGGAGGTATCAGCCCCAGCATTTT. The encoded protein is CASSSGTGRYQPQHF. Filled out from reference TRBV7-9 and TRBJ1-5, the complete variable domain reads DTGVSQNPRHKITKRGQNVTFRCDPISEHNRLYWYRQTLGQGPEFLTYFQNEAQLEKSRLLSDRFSAERPKGSFSTLEIQRTEQGDSAMYLCASSSGTGRYQPQHFGDGTRLSIL.